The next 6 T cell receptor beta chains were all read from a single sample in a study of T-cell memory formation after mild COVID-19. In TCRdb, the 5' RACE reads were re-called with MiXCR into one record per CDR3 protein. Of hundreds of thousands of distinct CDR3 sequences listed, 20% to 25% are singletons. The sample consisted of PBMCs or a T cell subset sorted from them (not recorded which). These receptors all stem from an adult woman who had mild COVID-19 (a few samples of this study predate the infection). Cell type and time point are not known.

CDR3 nucleotide sequence: TGCGCCAGCAGCTTGGGGACAGTCAATAATGAAAAACTGTTTTTT. Amino acid sequence: CASSLGTVNNEKLFF. The chain is built from TRBV5-1 and TRBJ1-4, with a weak D call TRBD1 (6 bases). V lost 0 bases and J lost 4, with 10 bases in between. Germline V CDR1 and CDR2: SGHRS, YFSETQ. The CDR3 covers 15 residues.

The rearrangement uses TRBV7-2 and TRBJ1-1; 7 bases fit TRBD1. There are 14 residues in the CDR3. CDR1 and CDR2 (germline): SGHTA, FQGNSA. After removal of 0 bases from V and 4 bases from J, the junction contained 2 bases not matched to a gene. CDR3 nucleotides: TGTGCCAGCAGCTTAGCGAAGGGGGCCACTGAAGCTTTCTTT. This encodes CASSLAKGATEAFF.

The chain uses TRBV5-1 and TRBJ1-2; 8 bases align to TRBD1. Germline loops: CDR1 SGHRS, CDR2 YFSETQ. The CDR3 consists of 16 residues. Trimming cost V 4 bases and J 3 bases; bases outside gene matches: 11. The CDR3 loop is CASSQKGQAVHYGYTF. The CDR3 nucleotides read TGCGCCAGCAGCCAGAAGGGACAGGCGGTTCACTATGGCTACACCTTC.

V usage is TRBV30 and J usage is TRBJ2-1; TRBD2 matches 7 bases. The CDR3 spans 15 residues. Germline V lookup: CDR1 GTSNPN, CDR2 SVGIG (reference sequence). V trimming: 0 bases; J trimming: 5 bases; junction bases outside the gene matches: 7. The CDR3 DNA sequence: TGTGCCTGGAGTGTACTACTAGCGTATAACAATGAGCAGTTCTTC. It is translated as CAWSVLLAYNNEQFF.

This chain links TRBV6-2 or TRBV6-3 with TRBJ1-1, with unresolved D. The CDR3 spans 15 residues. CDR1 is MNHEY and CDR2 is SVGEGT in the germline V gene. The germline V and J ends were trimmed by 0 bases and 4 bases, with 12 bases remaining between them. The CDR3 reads CASSYSGPGGTEAFF. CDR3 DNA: TGTGCCAGCAGTTACTCCGGGCCCGGCGGCACTGAAGCTTTCTTT.

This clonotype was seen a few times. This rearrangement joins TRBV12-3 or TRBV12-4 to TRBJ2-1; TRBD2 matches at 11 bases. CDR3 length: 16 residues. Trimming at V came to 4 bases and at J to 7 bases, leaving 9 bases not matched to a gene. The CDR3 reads CASSSRTSGPHNEQFF. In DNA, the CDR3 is TGTGCCAGCAGTTCTAGGACTAGCGGGCCCCATAATGAGCAGTTCTTC.